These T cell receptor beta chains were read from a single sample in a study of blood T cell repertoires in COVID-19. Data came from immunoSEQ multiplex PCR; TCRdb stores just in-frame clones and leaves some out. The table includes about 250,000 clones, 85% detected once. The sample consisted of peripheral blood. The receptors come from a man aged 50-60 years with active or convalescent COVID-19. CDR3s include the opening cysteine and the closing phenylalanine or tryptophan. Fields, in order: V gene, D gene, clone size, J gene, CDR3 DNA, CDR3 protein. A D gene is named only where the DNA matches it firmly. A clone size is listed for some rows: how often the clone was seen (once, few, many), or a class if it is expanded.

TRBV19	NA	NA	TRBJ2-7	TGTGCCAGTAGTATGGCCAGGGGCTACGAGCAGTACTTC	CASSMARGYEQYF
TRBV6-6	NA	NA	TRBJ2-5	TGTGCCAGCACTGACGCAGGGATTGCAGAGACCCAGTACTTC	CASTDAGIAETQYF
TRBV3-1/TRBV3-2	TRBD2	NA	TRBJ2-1	TGTGCCAGCAGCCAAGCCCTGAAAACTAGCGGGAATGAGCAGTTCTTC	CASSQALKTSGNEQFF
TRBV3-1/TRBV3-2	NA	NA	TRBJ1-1	TGTGCCAGCAGCCAAGGTCGAGGAACTGAAGCTTTCTTT	CASSQGRGTEAFF
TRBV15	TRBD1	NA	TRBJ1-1	TGTGCCACCAGCACGCACAGGGGCCCCATCGAGGCTTTCTTT	CATSTHRGPIEAFF
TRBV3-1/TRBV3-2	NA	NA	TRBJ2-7	TGTGCCAGCAGCCATACGGAGGGGCGGCGGGAGCAGTACTTC	CASSHTEGRREQYF
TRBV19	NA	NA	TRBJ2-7	TGTGCCAGTAGTCCGACAACAACCTCCTACGAGCAGTACTTC	CASSPTTTSYEQYF
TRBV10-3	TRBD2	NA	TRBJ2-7	TGTGCCATCGGAATCGGCGGGGGGGCGAACGAGCAGTACTTC	CAIGIGGGANEQYF
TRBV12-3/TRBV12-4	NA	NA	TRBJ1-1	TGTGCCAGCAGTTTTGAGGTGAACACTGAAGCTTTCTTT	CASSFEVNTEAFF
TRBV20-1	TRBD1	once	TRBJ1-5	TGCAGTGCTAGTGACAGGGGGCTCGGTCAGCCCCAGCATTTT	CSASDRGLGQPQHF
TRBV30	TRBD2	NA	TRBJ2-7	TGTGCCTGGGACCCCGGGACTACGCACTACGAGCAGTACTTC	CAWDPGTTHYEQYF
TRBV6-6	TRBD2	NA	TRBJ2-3	TGTGCCAGCAGTCCCCACGGAGCGGGAGGGCCTTTTAATACGCAGTATTTT	CASSPHGAGGPFNTQYF
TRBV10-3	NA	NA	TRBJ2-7	TGTGCCATCAGTGAGTCGACGACAGCCTACGAGCAGTACTTC	CAISESTTAYEQYF
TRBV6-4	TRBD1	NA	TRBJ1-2	TGTGCCAGCAGTGCGACAGGGGCCTATGGCTACACCTTC	CASSATGAYGYTF
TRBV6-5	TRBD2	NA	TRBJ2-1	TGTGCCAGCAAAACGGGAGGACGACTTGGGGAGCAGTTCTTC	CASKTGGRLGEQFF